This entry lists 14 T cell receptor beta chains sequenced from one sample in a study of shared clonotypes between healthy human individuals (TCRdb year 2020). The library was obtained by the immunoSEQ multiplex PCR assay. In TCRdb, the immuneACCESS table is reduced to in-frame sequences with V and J assigned. These tables do not hold every clone; where another copy was compared, an unresolved V gene accounts for under half, and the others remain unexplained. A total of 600,000 to 750,000 clones appear in this sample, about nine tenths of them only once. Of the sample, 34% falls within the top ten clones. The sequencing sample was made of memory CD8+ T cells from PBMCs. In light of the paper, this sample's cell subset or site label describes: CD45RO+ cells pooled with CCR7-negative TemRA cells. These receptors were obtained from a man aged 18 to 29 in good health. Some clones in this sample may be carry-over from other donors' samples.

V is TRBV7-9 and J is TRBJ2-3; the D gene is possibly TRBD1 (5 bases). Per germline, CDR1 SEHNR and CDR2 FQNEAQ (reference sequence). CDR3 length: 14 residues. Trimming removed 5 bases from V and 2 bases from J, with 11 bases in between. The CDR3 nucleotides are TGTGCCAGCAGCCCGGACACCAACACAGATACGCAGTATTTT. It codes for CASSPDTNTDTQYF.

The gene calls are TRBV7-2 and TRBJ2-7, with D unclear. CDR1 is SGHTA, CDR2 FQGNSA, per germline. V lost 0 bases and J lost 1, with 13 bases in between. The CDR3 runs 16 residues. The CDR3 DNA reads as TGTGCCAGCAGCTTAGCGCCTAATAGGGTATCCTACGAGCAGTACTTC. Protein product: CASSLAPNRVSYEQYF.

With regard to this clone: This may arise from a read error, as a much more abundant clone is one base away. The gene calls are TRBV19 and TRBJ2-2, with D hard to call. Trimming took 2 bases from V and 6 from J, leaving 4 bases between them. The CDR3 loop spans 12 amino acids. CDR1 and CDR2 from the germline V gene are LNHDA and SQIVND (reference sequence). The CDR3 coding sequence is TGTGCCAGTAGTATATCCCCCGGGGAGCTGTTTTTT. Translating gives CASSISPGELFF.

The chain is built from TRBV28 and TRBJ2-2, with a weak D call TRBD1 (5 bases). This CDR3 region has 14 residues. The V gene's germline CDR1 is MDHEN and CDR2 SYDVKM. Trimming shortened V by 8 bases and J by 7 bases, and 17 bases separated the two germline ends. The CDR3 DNA follows: TGTGCCAGCCGTTACCCAGGGAAAGTCGGGGAGCTGTTTTTT. Its translation: CASRYPGKVGELFF.

This chain joins TRBV11-2 and TRBJ2-1; D is perhaps TRBD2 (5 bases). V lost 3 bases and J lost 3, with 12 bases in between. The length of the CDR3 is 15 residues. Germline V lookup: CDR1 SGHAT, CDR2 FQNNGV. The CDR3 protein is CASSLFSVDYNEQFF. CDR3 in DNA: TGTGCCAGCAGCTTGTTTAGCGTAGACTACAATGAGCAGTTCTTC.

The chain links TRBV13 to TRBJ2-3, with 11 positions matching TRBD2. The CDR3 has 18 amino acids. Trimming at V came to 5 bases and at J to 6 bases, leaving 16 bases not matched to a gene. Germline V gene data show CDR1 as PRHDT and CDR2 as FYEKMQ (reference sequence). The CDR3 nucleotides are TGTGCCAGCAGCCTGAGACTAGCGGGAAGAATTAGTTCCGATACGCAGTATTTT. Encoded protein: CASSLRLAGRISSDTQYF.

This clone was counted once. This sequence may be a read error, since a much larger clone differs from it by one base. The sample has other DNA sequences that encode this CDR3 too. V gene TRBV7-6 combines with J gene TRBJ2-7, with D hard to call. Trimming took off 1 base at V and 4 bases at J, with 5 bases between the two ends. The CDR3 contains 12 residues. In germline, CDR1 is SGHVS, CDR2 FNYEAQ. CDR3 in amino acids: CASSLGAYEQYF. The CDR3 DNA is TGTGCCAGCAGCTTAGGGGCATACGAGCAGTACTTC.

The chain has TRBV5-1 and TRBJ2-2; the match to TRBD2 covers 16 bases. The CDR3 is 19 amino acids. V was clipped by 4 bases and J by 3 bases; unmatched bases: 9. From germline, CDR1 is SGHRS and CDR2 YFSETQ. The CDR3 DNA reads as TGCGCCAGCAGCCCGGGACTAGCGGGAGGGCCGGGGGACACCGGGGAGCTGTTTTTT. Residues: CASSPGLAGGPGDTGELFF.

The V and J genes are TRBV14 and TRBJ2-3; D possibly corresponds to TRBD2 (5 bases). Germline values: CDR1 SGHDN, CDR2 FVKESK. The germline V and J ends were trimmed by 0 bases and 0 bases, with 13 bases remaining between them. CDR3 length equals 17 residues. CDR3 region: CASSQDRVRRSTDTQYF. CDR3 coding DNA: TGTGCCAGCAGCCAAGATAGAGTCAGGAGGAGCACAGATACGCAGTATTTT.

In its sample, this clone was seen once. DNA of the CDR3: TGTGCCAGCAGTCACTCCCGGGACCGGGGGGTGAGCACCGGGGAGCTGTTTTTT. Its translation is CASSHSRDRGVSTGELFF. The rearrangement links TRBV9 to TRBJ2-2, with 7 nucleotides matching TRBD2. The CDR3 extends over 18 amino acids. J gave up 4 bases and V 5 bases, and 17 bases lay outside the gene matches. The germline gives CDR1 SGDLS, CDR2 YYNGEE.

The gene calls are TRBV28 and TRBJ2-3; D perhaps matches TRBD2 (6 bases). The CDR3 totals 18 residues. CDR1 is MDHEN and CDR2 is SYDVKM in the germline V gene. The V end was cut by 9 bases, the J end by 5 bases, with 30 bases between. CDR3 DNA sequence: TGTGCCAGGAGAGCCGGGAGTTCAACCGGGCCATGGGGAGATACGCAGTATTTT. Its translation is CARRAGSSTGPWGDTQYF.

The CDR3 sequence: CASSFMYDRGDYGYTF. The DNA for the CDR3 is TGTGCCAGCAGTTTCATGTACGACAGGGGTGACTATGGCTACACCTTC. The chain links TRBV28 to TRBJ1-2; the match to TRBD1 covers 8 bases. V trimming: 3 bases; J trimming: 3 bases; junction bases outside the gene matches: 9. The CDR3 length is 16 residues. The germline V gene has CDR1 MDHEN and CDR2 SYDVKM.

This clone was observed a handful of times. This chain connects TRBV7-9 to TRBJ2-5; D gene uncertain. This CDR3 has 10 residues. Between the trimmed V and J ends, which lost 1 base and 8 bases, there was a span of 2 bases. Germline V gene sequence: CDR1 SEHNR, CDR2 FQNEAQ (reference sequence). Here the CDR3 reads CASSLDTQYF. In nucleotides, the CDR3 is TGTGCCAGCAGCTTAGATACCCAGTACTTC.

This clone has only a few counts. Other DNA sequences of this sample code for an identical CDR3. The rearrangement uses TRBV11-3 and TRBJ1-1; D is ambiguous. Germline assignment: CDR1 SGHNT and CDR2 YENEEA. Trimming took off 2 bases at V and 7 bases at J, with 11 bases between the two ends. The CDR3 loop spans 13 amino acids. For the CDR3, the DNA is TGTGCCAGCAGCTTACGAACTGGGTTTGAAGCTTTCTTT. This codes for CASSLRTGFEAFF.